Reported below is one TCR beta chain. No antigen is known for it. No base quality information exists; no much larger clone differs at one position. The data were obtained in a study of blood T cell repertoires in COVID-19 (TCRdb year 2020). For the study in its entirety: Samples covering the acute and convalescent phases of COVID-19 were provided by collaborators in the United States, Italy and Spain. The material from the prospective study consisted of cDNA or gDNA derived from T cells, B-cell-depleted T cells, or PBMCs. The dataset comprised deeply sampled blood TCRbeta repertoires from subjects exposed to, actively infected with, or recovered from COVID-19. The repertoires were released in a freely available public database meant as a resource for research on the immune response to SARS-CoV-2. The samples were drawn from the first 160 participants of the ongoing ImmuneRACE study and from roughly 1,300 subjects provided by 6 global collaborators. A de-identified subject ID, COVID-19 status, age in years and sex were almost always included in the sample metadata. HLA class I and class II types, where available, came from metadata supplied by the sample provider rather than from assay-based typing. Summary of the overall study and its limitations: The amount of clinical and demographic metadata varied by source and participant and was provided uncurated.

From a lookup of the germline V gene, CDR1 and CDR2 are MGHRA and YSYEKL. Trimmed from V: 1 base; trimmed from J: 4 bases; junction bases lacking a gene match: 3. The CDR3 measures 14 amino acids from cysteine to phenylalanine. Only the CDR3 DNA is retained, 42 bases long and in frame from the first base. Each collaborating institution followed its own protocols to collect whole blood in K2EDTA tubes. For TCRbeta analysis, collaborators shipped samples in one of three forms: frozen whole blood, isolated PBMCs, or DNA extracted from either of those sample types. TCRbeta CDR3 regions were amplified from genomic DNA using the immunoSEQ Assay, a bias-controlled multiplex PCR. As for the authors' bioinformatics: Nucleated cell counts per sample were estimated from amplification of reference gene primers within the assay. To quantify the absolute abundance of each unique TCRbeta CDR3 rearrangement, sequence reads were collapsed and filtered. For each sample, productive Simpson clonality was calculated as the square root of Simpson's diversity index across productive rearrangements. TCRdb limited this immuneACCESS table to in-frame rearrangements with V and J called. A share of clones is missing; checked studies link under half to unresolved V genes, and the rest is unexplained. V, J and clone size reflect that table, while D and trimming were determined from the DNA. Within this sample are 70,000 to 85,000 clones, with around 80% of them counted one time only. 12% of the sample belongs to the ten largest clones.

The specimen was peripheral blood. This TCR came from a man older than 75 with acute or convalescent COVID-19. The rearrangement combines TRBV4-1 with TRBJ1-1, with TRBD1 identical over 7 junction bases. This receptor has the CDR3 CASSQGDRVTEAFF. The nucleotides are TGCGCCAGCAGCCAAGGTGACAGGGTCACTGAAGCTTTCTTT.